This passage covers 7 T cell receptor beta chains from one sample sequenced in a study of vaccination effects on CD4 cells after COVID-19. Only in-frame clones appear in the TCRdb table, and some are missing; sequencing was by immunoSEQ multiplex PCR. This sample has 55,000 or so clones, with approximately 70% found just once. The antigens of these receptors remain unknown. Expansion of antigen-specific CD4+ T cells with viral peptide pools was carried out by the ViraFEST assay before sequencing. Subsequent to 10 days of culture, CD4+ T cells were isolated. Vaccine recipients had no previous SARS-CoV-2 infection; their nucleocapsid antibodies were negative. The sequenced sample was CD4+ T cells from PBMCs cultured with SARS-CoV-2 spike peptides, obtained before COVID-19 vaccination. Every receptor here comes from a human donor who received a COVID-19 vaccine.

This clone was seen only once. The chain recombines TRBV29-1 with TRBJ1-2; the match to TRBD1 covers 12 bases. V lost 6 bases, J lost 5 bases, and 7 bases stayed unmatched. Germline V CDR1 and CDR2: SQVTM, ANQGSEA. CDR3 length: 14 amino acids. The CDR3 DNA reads TGCAGCGTCCCGGGACAGGGGGCTTCTTATGGCTACACCTTC. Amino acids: CSVPGQGASYGYTF.

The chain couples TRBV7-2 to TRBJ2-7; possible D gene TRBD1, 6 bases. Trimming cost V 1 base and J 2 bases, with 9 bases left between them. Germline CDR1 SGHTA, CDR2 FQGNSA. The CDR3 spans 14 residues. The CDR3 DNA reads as TGTGCCAGCAGCTTAGTAACAGGGACCTACGAGCAGTACTTC. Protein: CASSLVTGTYEQYF.

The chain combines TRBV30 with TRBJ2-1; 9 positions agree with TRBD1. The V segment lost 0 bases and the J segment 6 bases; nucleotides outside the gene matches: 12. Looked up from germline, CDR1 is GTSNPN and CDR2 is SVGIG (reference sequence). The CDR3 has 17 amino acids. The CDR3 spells CAWSVLVNRGRGNEQFF. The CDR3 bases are TGTGCCTGGAGTGTCCTCGTAAACAGGGGGCGAGGCAATGAGCAGTTCTTC. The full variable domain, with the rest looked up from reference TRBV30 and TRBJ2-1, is SQTIHQWPATLVQPVGSPLSLECTVEGTSNPNLYWYRQAAGRGLQLLFYSVGIGQISSEVPQNLSASRPQDRQFILSSKKLLLSDSGFYLCAWSVLVNRGRGNEQFFGPGTRLTVL.

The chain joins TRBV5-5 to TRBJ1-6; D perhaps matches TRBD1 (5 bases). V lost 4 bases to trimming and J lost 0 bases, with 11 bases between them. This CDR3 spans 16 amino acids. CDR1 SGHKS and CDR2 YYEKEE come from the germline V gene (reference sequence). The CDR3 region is CASSTGPSSYNSPLHF. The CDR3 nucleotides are TGTGCCAGCAGCACAGGCCCAAGCTCCTATAATTCACCCCTCCACTTT.

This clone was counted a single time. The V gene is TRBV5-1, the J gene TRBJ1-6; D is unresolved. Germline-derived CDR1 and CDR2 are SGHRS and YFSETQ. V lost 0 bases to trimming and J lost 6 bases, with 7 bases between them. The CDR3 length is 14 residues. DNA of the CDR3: TGCGCCAGCAGCTTGGATACGGCTAATTCACCCCTCCACTTT. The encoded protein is CASSLDTANSPLHF.

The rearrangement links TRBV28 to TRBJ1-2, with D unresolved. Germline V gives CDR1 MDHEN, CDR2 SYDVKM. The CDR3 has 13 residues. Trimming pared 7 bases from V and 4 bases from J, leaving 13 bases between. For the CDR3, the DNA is TGTGCCAGCACTACCCTGCCCGTCTATGGCTACACCTTC. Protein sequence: CASTTLPVYGYTF.

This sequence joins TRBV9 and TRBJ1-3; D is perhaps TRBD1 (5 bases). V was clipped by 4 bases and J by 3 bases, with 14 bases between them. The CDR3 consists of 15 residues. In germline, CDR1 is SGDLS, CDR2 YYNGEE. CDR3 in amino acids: CASSYQGFIGNTIYF. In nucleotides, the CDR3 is TGTGCCAGCAGCTACCAGGGTTTTATTGGAAACACCATATATTTT.